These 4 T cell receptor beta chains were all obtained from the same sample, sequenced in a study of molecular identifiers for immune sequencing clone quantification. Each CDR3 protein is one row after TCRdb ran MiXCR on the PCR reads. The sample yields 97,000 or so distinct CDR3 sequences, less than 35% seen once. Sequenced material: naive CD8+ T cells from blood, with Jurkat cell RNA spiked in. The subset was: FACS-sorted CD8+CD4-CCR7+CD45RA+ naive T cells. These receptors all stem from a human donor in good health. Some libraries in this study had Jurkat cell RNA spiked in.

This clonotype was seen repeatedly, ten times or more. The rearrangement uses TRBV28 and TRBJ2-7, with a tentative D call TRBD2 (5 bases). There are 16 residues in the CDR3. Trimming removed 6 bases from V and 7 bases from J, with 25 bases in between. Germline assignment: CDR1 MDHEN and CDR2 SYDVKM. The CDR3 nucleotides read TGTGCCAGCAGAAGGAACAAACTCCCCTCGGGAAAAGAGCAGTACTTC. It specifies CASRRNKLPSGKEQYF.

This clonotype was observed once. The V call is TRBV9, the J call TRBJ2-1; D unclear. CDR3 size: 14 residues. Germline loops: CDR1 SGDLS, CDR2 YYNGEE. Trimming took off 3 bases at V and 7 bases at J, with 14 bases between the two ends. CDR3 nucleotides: TGTGCCAGCAGCGAAGGACGATACAATAATGAGCAGTTCTTC. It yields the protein CASSEGRYNNEQFF.

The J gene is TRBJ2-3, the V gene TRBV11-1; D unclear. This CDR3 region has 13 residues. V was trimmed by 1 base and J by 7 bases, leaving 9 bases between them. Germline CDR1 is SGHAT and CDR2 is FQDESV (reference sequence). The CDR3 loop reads CASSLGTAYTQYF. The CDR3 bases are TGTGCCAGCAGCTTAGGGACGGCGTATACGCAGTATTTT.

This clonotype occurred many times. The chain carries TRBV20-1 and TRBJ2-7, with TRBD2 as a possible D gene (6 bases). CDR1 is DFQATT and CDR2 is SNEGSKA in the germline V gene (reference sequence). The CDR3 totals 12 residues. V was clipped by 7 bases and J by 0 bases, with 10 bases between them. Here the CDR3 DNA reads TGCAGTGGGGAGGTCACCTCCTACGAGCAGTACTTC. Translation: CSGEVTSYEQYF.